Shown below are 13 T cell receptor beta chains from a single sample sequenced in a study of cytomegalovirus exposure and HLA in healthy donors. PCR primers comprised 60 Vbeta and 13 Jbeta primers. Only in-frame clones appear in the TCRdb table, and some are missing; sequencing was by immunoSEQ multiplex PCR. The sample carries approximately 120,000 clones, around 75% recorded once. The specimen was PBMCs. All receptors derive from a man in his sixties in good health and CMV-seropositive.

This clone was detected only once. This sequence joins TRBV5-1 and TRBJ2-5, with TRBD2 as a possible D gene (5 bases). The germline V and J ends were trimmed by 4 bases and 5 bases, with 18 bases remaining between them. Germline V gene lookup returns CDR1 SGHRS and CDR2 YFSETQ. This CDR3 spans 15 amino acids. The CDR3 is CASSLLGSGLETQYF. Written as DNA, the CDR3 is TGCGCCAGCAGCCTCCTCGGTTCGGGATTGGAGACCCAGTACTTC.

The rearrangement joins TRBV10-2 to TRBJ1-5; a possible D gene is TRBD1 (6 bases). V lost 3 bases to trimming and J lost 1 base, with 10 bases between them. CDR1 and CDR2 (germline): WSHSY, SAAADI. The CDR3 spans 15 residues. CDR3 bases: TGCGCCAGCAGTGATTCAGGGGCAAGCAATCAGCCCCAGCATTTT. It translates to CASSDSGASNQPQHF.

This rearrangement joins TRBV30 to TRBJ1-4; 12 nucleotides align to TRBD1. The germline V gene has CDR1 GTSNPN and CDR2 SVGIG (reference sequence). V gave up 4 bases and J gave up 8 bases; unmatched junction bases: 5. This CDR3 contains 14 residues. This CDR3 is CAWNPGTGGEKLFF. The CDR3 DNA follows: TGTGCCTGGAACCCCGGGACAGGGGGCGAAAAACTGTTTTTT. Combining the CDR3 with reference TRBV30 and TRBJ1-4 gives the whole variable domain SQTIHQWPATLVQPVGSPLSLECTVEGTSNPNLYWYRQAAGRGLQLLFYSVGIGQISSEVPQNLSASRPQDRQFILSSKKLLLSDSGFYLCAWNPGTGGEKLFFGSGTQLSVL.

The rearrangement joins TRBV28 to TRBJ1-6; no reliable D call. Trimming left V 4 bases short and J 13 bases short, with 17 bases between. The germline V gene encodes CDR1 MDHEN and CDR2 SYDVKM. The CDR3 runs 14 residues. The CDR3 reads CASSSFSGTPPLHF. The CDR3 region has the DNA TGTGCCAGCAGTTCTTTTAGTGGTACCCCGCCCCTCCACTTT.

The CDR3 reads CASLVGGYNEQFF. The CDR3 DNA sequence: TGCGCCAGCTTGGTGGGGGGCTACAATGAGCAGTTCTTC. The J gene is TRBJ2-1, the V gene TRBV10-2; D might be TRBD2 (6 bases). From germline, CDR1 is WSHSY and CDR2 SAAADI. The ends were cut back, 8 bases at V and 3 bases at J, with 11 bases in the middle. The CDR3 consists of 13 residues.

Comments on this clone: The conserved phenylalanine or tryptophan is not found at the CDR3 terminus, so this likely reflects a read error. This rearrangement joins TRBV2 to TRBJ1-1; TRBD1 might be the D (5 bases). Germline values: CDR1 SNHLY, CDR2 FYNNEI. The CDR3 spans 12 residues. Trimming took off 6 bases at V and 9 bases at J, with 14 bases between the two ends. CDR3 loop: CASRTGTPKAFL. In nucleotides, the CDR3 is TGTGCCAGCAGAACCGGGACTCCTAAAGCTTTCCTT.

The rearrangement joins TRBV7-3 to TRBJ2-1; the match to TRBD2 covers 8 bases. The CDR3 is 15 amino acids. After removal of 2 bases from V and 7 bases from J, the junction contained 7 bases not matched to a gene. Per germline, CDR1 SGHTA and CDR2 FQGTGA. CDR3 in amino acids: CASSLRSGVMNEQFF. The CDR3 DNA reads as TGTGCCAGCAGCTTACGTAGCGGGGTTATGAATGAGCAGTTCTTC.

This chain links TRBV25-1 with TRBJ2-7, with D hard to call. V lost 3 bases to trimming and J lost 0 bases, with 9 bases between them. The length of the CDR3 is 14 residues. In germline, CDR1 is MGHDK, CDR2 SYGVNS. As DNA, the CDR3 is TGTGCCAGCAGTGAGATTGGCAGCTCCTACGAGCAGTACTTC. Translation gives CASSEIGSSYEQYF.

The chain employs TRBV29-1 and TRBJ2-7, with 7 bases identical to TRBD1. CDR1 is SQVTM, CDR2 ANQGSEA, per germline. This CDR3 region has 17 residues. The V segment lost 7 bases and the J segment 3 bases; nucleotides outside the gene matches: 21. The CDR3 bases are TGCAGCGCCCGGGACAGAGGCCCGACCTCCGCCAGCTACGAGCAGTACTTC. Protein: CSARDRGPTSASYEQYF.

The chain has TRBV28 and TRBJ1-2; possible D gene TRBD1, 5 bases. The germline CDR1 and CDR2 sequences are MDHEN and SYDVKM. The length of the CDR3 is 14 residues. Trimming took 6 bases from V and 8 from J, leaving 19 bases between them. The CDR3 loop reads CASSTPGQKGGYTF. As DNA, the CDR3 is TGTGCCAGCAGCACCCCAGGGCAGAAAGGCGGCTACACCTTC.

The chain carries TRBV28 and TRBJ1-4; D remains ambiguous. Germline CDR1 and CDR2: MDHEN and SYDVKM. The CDR3 runs 15 residues. The V end was cut by 4 bases, the J end by 7 bases, with 16 bases between. CDR3 coding DNA: TGTGCCAGCAGTTCCCAAGCAGGTTCATTTGAAAAACTGTTTTTT. Translating gives CASSSQAGSFEKLFF.

CDR3 amino acids: CASSTGPGVSGNTIYF. The CDR3 DNA reads TGTGCCAGCAGCACGGGCCCAGGGGTCTCTGGAAACACCATATATTTT. The J gene is TRBJ1-3, the V gene TRBV9; perhaps TRBD1 as D (6 bases). There are 16 residues in the CDR3. Germline CDR1 and CDR2: SGDLS and YYNGEE. The V gene lost 4 bases and the J gene lost 0 bases, with 14 bases spanning the gap.

V gene TRBV5-6 combines with J gene TRBJ2-3; TRBD2 agrees at 15 bases. The CDR3 sequence is 17 residues long. The germline V gene encodes CDR1 SGHDT and CDR2 YYEEEE. Trimming at V came to 5 bases and at J to 3 bases, leaving 7 bases not matched to a gene. The CDR3 region has the DNA TGTGCCAGCAGTTACCGGACTAGCGGGGGGGCAACAGATACGCAGTATTTT. Translating gives CASSYRTSGGATDTQYF. Full variable domain (rest looked up from reference TRBV5-6 and TRBJ2-3): DAGVTQSPTHLIKTRGQQVTLRCSPKSGHDTVSWYQQALGQGPQFIFQYYEEEERQRGNFPDRFSGHQFPNYSSELNVNALLLGDSALYLCASSYRTSGGATDTQYFGPGTRLTVL.